This TCR beta chain originates from a study of regulatory T cells in long-lasting Graves disease. In the study overall: Those with persistent Graves' disease had received antithyroid drugs for over 5 years with positive TSH receptor antibodies. Study results and caveats: With some 2,500 shared public clonotypes, persistent patients exceeded new patients, who shared about 1,000.

This clonotype was observed many times. Its specificity is unknown. The time point: persistent/refractory GD, antithyroid drugs over 5 years with positive TRAb. The TCR library used RNA extracted from PBMCs. Patients were enrolled at an endocrinology department in Xi'an, China. Construction of TCR beta libraries relied on iRepertoire HTBI primers and on Arm-PCR targeting CDR3 regions. TCRdb reanalysed the multiplex PCR reads using MiXCR and keeps one entry per CDR3 protein. The sample lists hundreds of thousands of distinct CDR3 sequences; roughly 30% were seen once. The input for sequencing was peripheral blood mononuclear cells (PBMCs), taken when the disease was refractory, from a patient treated with antithyroid drugs. The sequence came from a female donor with Graves disease.

CDR3 region: CASSFQGDTEAFF. The CDR3 nucleotides read TGTGCCAGCAGTTTTCAAGGGGACACTGAAGCTTTCTTT. The rearrangement links TRBV6-5 to TRBJ1-1, with D possibly TRBD1 on 5 matching bases. This CDR3 has 13 amino acids. Trimming left V 4 bases short and J 3 bases short, with 9 bases between. The V gene's germline CDR1 is MNHEY and CDR2 SVGAGI.